A single sample gave rise to the 3 T cell receptor beta chains below, sequenced in a study of blood T cell repertoires in COVID-19. TCRdb's table, derived via immunoSEQ multiplex PCR, lists solely in-frame clones and lacks some. The data show about 40,000 clones, with around nine tenths seen just once and roughly 10% held by the top ten. The sample comprised peripheral blood. These receptors all come from a woman aged 70-85 years with acute or convalescent COVID-19.

This clone was observed a single time. J is TRBJ1-2 and V is TRBV7-2; a possible D gene is TRBD1 (6 bases). The CDR3 covers 15 residues. Germline V gives CDR1 SGHTA, CDR2 FQGNSA. V lost 5 bases to trimming and J lost 4 bases, with 17 bases between them. CDR3 sequence reads: CASSLTGLESYGYTF. The CDR3, as DNA: TGTGCCAGCAGCCTGACAGGACTCGAGAGCTATGGCTACACCTTC.

This clone was observed a single time. The chain uses TRBV2 and TRBJ1-1, with TRBD1 identical over 9 bases. The germline V gene encodes CDR1 SNHLY and CDR2 FYNNEI. CDR3 size: 15 residues. V dropped 5 bases and J dropped 4; count of bases not matched to a gene: 8. The CDR3 protein is CASSSQGAQSTEAFF. CDR3 coding DNA: TGTGCCAGCAGTTCACAGGGGGCCCAGAGCACTGAAGCTTTCTTT.

The rearrangement uses TRBV6-1 and TRBJ2-7; maybe TRBD2 (6 bases). The length of the CDR3 is 14 residues. CDR1 and CDR2 from the germline V gene are MNHNS and SASEGT. Trimming took off 2 bases at V and 4 bases at J, with 12 bases between the two ends. The CDR3: CASSEPFGRYEQYV. As DNA, the CDR3 is TGTGCCAGCAGTGAACCTTTCGGGAGATACGAGCAGTACGTC.